These 8 T cell receptor beta chains originate from one sample sequenced in a study of blood T cell repertoires in COVID-19. Clones were read by immunoSEQ multiplex PCR, and TCRdb kept only the in-frame ones, dropping some. This sample has hundreds of thousands of clones, with roughly 85% found just once. The sample comprised peripheral blood. Receptors originate from a man aged 50-60 years with active or convalescent COVID-19.

This clone came up a few times. This chain uses TRBV6-2 or TRBV6-3 with TRBJ2-7; D uncertain. V dropped 5 bases and J dropped 6 bases, with 11 bases sitting between them. Looked up from germline, CDR1 is MNHEY and CDR2 is SVGEGT. This CDR3 spans 12 amino acids. For the CDR3, the DNA is TGTGCCAGCAGTCCACCACTTGGCGAGCAGTACTTC. This encodes CASSPPLGEQYF.

This clone occurred a few times. The gene calls are TRBV27 and TRBJ2-2, with TRBD1 matching over 7 bases. V gave up 2 bases and J gave up 3 bases; unmatched junction bases: 6. Per the germline V gene, CDR1 is MNHEY and CDR2 is SMNVEV (reference sequence). This CDR3 region has 16 residues. CDR3 region: CASSLSHDRDTGELFF. DNA for the CDR3: TGTGCCAGCAGTTTAAGTCACGACAGGGACACCGGGGAGCTGTTTTTT.

This clone occurred a few times. The chain recombines TRBV7-6 with TRBJ1-1, with D hard to call. V lost 5 bases, J lost 0 bases, and 16 bases lay in between. In germline, CDR1 is SGHVS, CDR2 FNYEAQ. The length of the CDR3 is 16 residues. The CDR3 loop is CASSPQAGGMNTEAFF. For the CDR3, the DNA is TGTGCCAGCAGCCCCCAGGCGGGAGGCATGAACACTGAAGCTTTCTTT.

This rearrangement joins TRBV6-5 to TRBJ2-7, with 7 bases fitting TRBD1. Germline CDR1 and CDR2: MNHEY and SVGAGI. V lost 6 bases, J lost 0 bases, and 5 bases stayed unmatched. This CDR3 is built from 14 residues. The CDR3 DNA reads TGTGCCAGCAGAGCATACAGGGGCTCCTACGAGCAGTACTTC. This sequence encodes CASRAYRGSYEQYF.

This chain joins TRBV20-1 and TRBJ1-2; D is ambiguous. The CDR3 is 11 amino acids. V was shortened by 4 bases and J by 12 bases, with 15 bases between the two germline ends. CDR1 is DFQATT and CDR2 is SNEGSKA in the germline V gene (reference sequence). The DNA of the CDR3 is TGCAGTGCTACCGGGGTTCAAAAGGACACCTTC. Amino acid sequence: CSATGVQKDTF.

V is TRBV5-1 and J is TRBJ2-3; perhaps TRBD1 as D (5 bases). Trimming shortened V by 4 bases and J by 0 bases, and 21 bases separated the two germline ends. The CDR3 runs 18 residues. Germline CDR1 SGHRS, CDR2 YFSETQ. CDR3: CASSPLGWTTTSTDTQYF. The CDR3 DNA follows: TGCGCCAGCAGCCCTCTCGGGTGGACAACAACTAGCACAGATACGCAGTATTTT. Full variable domain (missing parts from reference TRBV5-1 and TRBJ2-3): KAGVTQTPRYLIKTRGQQVTLSCSPISGHRSVSWYQQTPGQGLQFLFEYFSETQRNKGNFPGRFSGRQFSNSRSEMNVSTLELGDSALYLCASSPLGWTTTSTDTQYFGPGTRLTVL.

The J gene is TRBJ2-7, the V gene TRBV19; no firm D call. Germline V lookup: CDR1 LNHDA, CDR2 SQIVND (reference sequence). This CDR3 comprises 14 residues. V was cut by 8 bases and J by 2 bases, with 16 bases left in between. The CDR3 loop reads CASGPNVLTYEQYF. DNA of the CDR3: TGTGCCAGTGGGCCTAATGTCCTCACCTACGAGCAGTACTTC.

This clone was recorded a few times. J is TRBJ2-1 and V is TRBV30; TRBD2 matches at 9 bases. Germline V gives CDR1 GTSNPN, CDR2 SVGIG (reference sequence). Germline trimming cut 5 bases from V and 4 bases from J; bases unmatched to any gene: 6. The CDR3 totals 14 residues. The DNA of the CDR3 is TGTGCCTGGGGGGCTAGCGGGATATACAATGAGCAGTTCTTC. Its protein is CAWGASGIYNEQFF.